A selection of T cell receptor beta chains follows, all from one sample in a study of graft-versus-host responses after intestinal transplantation. The protocol was immunoSEQ multiplex PCR, while the TCRdb copy is restricted to in-frame clones and leaves out a portion. The data contain around 43,000 clones, around nine tenths of them seen just once; the ten biggest clones take up approximately 4%. The input for sequencing was PBMCs, taken 524 days after transplant. These receptors came from a human patient who received an intestinal transplant, so some T cells may come from the graft donor. The CDR3 runs from the conserved cysteine through the conserved F or W. D genes are given only for firm matches. Expanded clones get a size class; other rows say once, few or many, or leave the size out.

v_gene	d_gene	j_gene	abundance	CDR3nt	CDR3aa
TRBV4-2	-	TRBJ2-7	-	TGTGCCAGCAGCCAAGATATTCACGAGCAGTACTTC	CASSQDIHEQYF
TRBV27	-	TRBJ2-2	-	TGTGCCAGCAGTTTAGGACAGACCGGGGAGCTGTTTTTT	CASSLGQTGELFF
TRBV13	TRBD1	TRBJ2-5	-	TGTGCCAGCAGCCTCACAGGGGGCCCAAGAGAGACCCAGTACTTC	CASSLTGGPRETQYF
TRBV4-1	TRBD2	TRBJ2-5	-	TGCGCCAGCAGCCAAGATCCGTTCGGGCTAGCGGGGGAGACCCAGTACTTC	CASSQDPFGLAGETQYF
TRBV29-1	TRBD2	TRBJ2-1	-	TGCAGCGTCGAGGGACTAGCGGGAGGGGAAGCCTACAATGAGCAGTTCTTC	CSVEGLAGGEAYNEQFF
TRBV7-2	-	TRBJ2-7	-	TGTGCCAGCAGCTTACGATGGGGCTACGAGCAGTACTTC	CASSLRWGYEQYF
TRBV7-6	TRBD2	TRBJ2-2	-	TGTGCCAGCAGCTCCCGCCGGACTAGCGGGAGGAACACCGGGGAGCTGTTTTTT	CASSSRRTSGRNTGELFF
TRBV6-1	TRBD1	TRBJ2-1	-	TGTGCCAGCAGTGAATACAGGGGTTGGGCCAAGCAGTTCTTC	CASSEYRGWAKQFF
TRBV28	TRBD1	TRBJ1-2	once	TGTGCCAGCAGTCGTACAGGGGGGTACAACTATGGCTACACCTTC	CASSRTGGYNYGYTF
TRBV15	-	TRBJ2-3	-	TGTGCCACCAGCCAGGTCACTAAAACAGATACGCAGTATTTT	CATSQVTKTDTQYF
TRBV15	TRBD1	TRBJ1-5	-	TGTGCCACCAGCAGGGGACAGGGGGCTGGGCAGCCCCAGCATTTT	CATSRGQGAGQPQHF
TRBV4-3	-	TRBJ2-2	-	TGCGCCAGCAGCCAAGAATACAGTACCGGGGAGCTGTTTTTT	CASSQEYSTGELFF
TRBV6-6	-	TRBJ2-1	-	TGTGCCAGCAGTTACATGCGGGGAAATGAGCAGTTCTTC	CASSYMRGNEQFF
TRBV5-4	TRBD2	TRBJ2-1	-	TGTGCCAGCAGCCGGACTAGCTACAATGAGCAGTTCTTC	CASSRTSYNEQFF
TRBV5-1	-	TRBJ1-3	-	TGCGCCAGCAGCTTGGAACGGACATCGGGCTCTGGAAACACCATATATTTT	CASSLERTSGSGNTIYF
TRBV27	-	TRBJ2-1	-	TGTGCCAGCAGTTTTGGTGGGACCTACAATGAGCAGTTCTTC	CASSFGGTYNEQFF
TRBV27	-	TRBJ2-1	-	TGTGCCAGCAGTTTATTAGTCCATCCATCCTACAATGAGCAGTTCTTC	CASSLLVHPSYNEQFF
TRBV7-3	TRBD2	TRBJ2-1	-	TGTGCCAGCAGCTTAGGACTAGAATCGAATGAGCAGTTCTTC	CASSLGLESNEQFF
TRBV19	-	TRBJ2-7	once	TGTGCCAGTAGTATACACAGGGCCCATGGAGGCTACGAGCAGTACTTC	CASSIHRAHGGYEQYF
TRBV7-2	-	TRBJ2-1	-	TGTGCCAGCAGCCGAGGCTGGGGCTCCTACAATGAGCAGTTCTTC	CASSRGWGSYNEQFF
TRBV29-1	-	TRBJ2-7	-	TGCAGCGTCGAGGGGGAAACAGGGTCAAGCTCCTACGAGCAGTACTTC	CSVEGETGSSSYEQYF
TRBV30	TRBD2	TRBJ2-3	-	TGTGCCTGGAGCATAATGCCGCCCGGGTTGCTAGCGGGGACCACAGATACGCAGTATTTT	CAWSIMPPGLLAGTTDTQYF
TRBV5-1	-	TRBJ2-1	-	TGCGCCAGCAGCTTGAGGGACCCCACTACCCCCTACAATGAGCAGTTCTTC	CASSLRDPTTPYNEQFF
TRBV6-1	-	TRBJ2-1	-	TGTGCCAGCAGTGAACCGGGCAATGAGCAGTTCTTC	CASSEPGNEQFF
TRBV11-2	-	TRBJ2-6	few	TGTGCCAGCAGCTTAGCCCGCTCTGGGGCCAACGTCCTGACTTTC	CASSLARSGANVLTF
TRBV11-2	TRBD2	TRBJ2-7	-	TGTGCCAGCAGCCGACTAGCGGGGGCCTCCTACGAGCAGTACTTC	CASSRLAGASYEQYF
TRBV7-8	TRBD2	TRBJ2-1	-	TGTGCCAGCAGCTACTACCCCGGGAGCGGGGTCTACAATGAGCAGTTCTTC	CASSYYPGSGVYNEQFF
TRBV5-1	TRBD1	TRBJ2-2	-	TGCGCCAGCAGCTTTATCGGGACAGGCGTCGCGAACACCGGGGAGCTGTTTTTT	CASSFIGTGVANTGELFF
TRBV28	-	TRBJ1-1	-	TGTGCCAGCAGTCCGCGGTTGAACACTGAAGCTTTCTTT	CASSPRLNTEAFF
TRBV7-6	TRBD1	TRBJ2-7	-	TGTGCCAGCAGCTTAGCGGACAGGGGATCCTACGAGCAGTACTTC	CASSLADRGSYEQYF
TRBV30	-	TRBJ1-1	-	TGTGCCTGGAGGTGGATGAACACTGAAGCTTTCTTT	CAWRWMNTEAFF
TRBV11-2	-	TRBJ2-7	-	TGTGCCAGCAGGCCAAAAGCCCCCTACGAGCAGTACTTC	CASRPKAPYEQYF
TRBV12-1	-	TRBJ1-4	-	TGTGCCAGCACCTCATCTGATGAAAAACTGTTTTTT	CASTSSDEKLFF
TRBV7-9	TRBD2	TRBJ2-7	-	TGTGCCAGCAGTCCTCGCGGGAGCCACGAGCAGTACTTC	CASSPRGSHEQYF
TRBV11-2	TRBD1	TRBJ2-1	-	TGTGCCAGCAGCTCCTCAGGACAGGCTTACAATGAGCAGTTCTTC	CASSSSGQAYNEQFF
TRBV29-1	TRBD2	TRBJ2-3	-	TGCAGCGTTGTCCTAGCGGGAGAGCTAGATACGCAGTATTTT	CSVVLAGELDTQYF
TRBV7-9	-	TRBJ2-5	-	TGTGCCAGCAGCTTAGGGGGGTCGGAGACCCAGTACTTC	CASSLGGSETQYF
TRBV30	-	TRBJ1-4	-	TGTGCCTGGAGTGTACCACGAGAGGCCGCAACTAATGAAAAACTGTTTTTT	CAWSVPREAATNEKLFF
TRBV30	-	TRBJ2-3	-	TGTGCCTGGAGTATCGCTTGGGAGGTAGACACAGATACGCAGTATTTT	CAWSIAWEVDTDTQYF
TRBV19	-	TRBJ1-2	-	TGTGCCAGTAGAAAGCGTTTAGAAATTAACTATGGCTACACCTTC	CASRKRLEINYGYTF
TRBV7-9	-	TRBJ1-1	-	TGTGCCAGCAGCTTAGGGGACAAGCGCAGAGCTTTCTTT	CASSLGDKRRAFF
TRBV30	TRBD1	TRBJ2-2	-	TGTGCCTGGAGCCCAGGGGGCCTAGCGTCCGGGGAGCTGTTTTTT	CAWSPGGLASGELFF
TRBV6-5	TRBD1	TRBJ1-1	-	TGTGCCAGCACCGGGACAGGGGGGCACACTGAAGCTTTCTTT	CASTGTGGHTEAFF
TRBV5-8	-	TRBJ1-1	-	TGTGCCAGCAGCTTGCAGTTGGTTAGAGTCGTCGGGAACACTGAAGCTTTCTTT	CASSLQLVRVVGNTEAFF
TRBV5-1	-	TRBJ2-5	-	TGCGCCAGCAGCTTGGACAGGCAAGAGACCCAGTACTTC	CASSLDRQETQYF
TRBV28	TRBD2	TRBJ2-3	-	TGTGCCAGCAGCCCCGTAGCGGGAGTCCACACAGATACGCAGTATTTT	CASSPVAGVHTDTQYF
TRBV9	-	TRBJ1-5	few	TGTGCCAGCAGCGCCGACAGCAGCAATCAGCCCCAGCATTTT	CASSADSSNQPQHF
TRBV7-3	-	TRBJ2-3	-	TGTGCCAGCAGCTTATTAGGGGGTATCGTCACAGATACGCAGTATTTT	CASSLLGGIVTDTQYF